This TCR beta chain emerged from a study of long-term antiretroviral therapy in people with HIV. The immunoSEQ assay was v3.0, run at survey level. The assay was immunoSEQ multiplex PCR, and TCRdb's table has in-frame clones only and misses some. The profile shows around 24,000 clones, 76% of them singletons. One or more pre-ART and two or more post-ART PBMC samples were available from each donor. The samples comprised roughly 0.95-10 million cryopreserved PBMC ahead of DNA extraction. From germline, CDR1 is SGHVS and CDR2 FNYEAQ. The V segment lost 5 bases and the J segment 3 bases; nucleotides outside the gene matches: 16. The length of the CDR3 is 18 residues.

Sample: unsorted PBMCs, taken 0.5 years after starting antiretroviral therapy. The chain is built from TRBV7-6 and TRBJ2-7, with TRBD1 identical over 10 bases. The TCR sequence derives from a woman aged 35 to 49 with HIV. The CDR3 spells CASSELETGTGDRYEQYF. Written as DNA, the CDR3 is TGTGCCAGCAGCGAACTTGAGACCGGGACAGGGGACCGCTACGAGCAGTACTTC.